This T cell receptor (beta chain) derives from a study of T cell responses to AZD1222 COVID-19 vaccine. Study in general: Pooled together were second doses at about 4 or about 12 weeks.

The length of the CDR3 is 10 residues. V lost 7 bases and J 3 bases, leaving 6 bases between the germline ends. The germline gives CDR1 SQVTM, CDR2 ANQGSEA. Of note for this clone: What it binds is not known.

Notes on the study in general: Reportedly, nearly half the spike-specific TCRs target unmutated variant regions. Only 5 or 6 individuals given AZD1222 were seropositive at baseline.

Sequencing used immunoSEQ multiplex PCR; TCRdb keeps in-frame clones, though not all of them. The table lists 65,000 to 100,000 clones, 65% to 85% of them singletons. The source is an adult in good health. The sequencing here drew on peripheral blood, taken on day 0 of AZD1222 vaccination. The chain joins TRBV29-1 to TRBJ1-1; no clear D gene. The CDR3 reads CSAVHTEAFF. Here the CDR3 DNA reads TGCAGCGCCGTCCACACTGAAGCTTTCTTT.